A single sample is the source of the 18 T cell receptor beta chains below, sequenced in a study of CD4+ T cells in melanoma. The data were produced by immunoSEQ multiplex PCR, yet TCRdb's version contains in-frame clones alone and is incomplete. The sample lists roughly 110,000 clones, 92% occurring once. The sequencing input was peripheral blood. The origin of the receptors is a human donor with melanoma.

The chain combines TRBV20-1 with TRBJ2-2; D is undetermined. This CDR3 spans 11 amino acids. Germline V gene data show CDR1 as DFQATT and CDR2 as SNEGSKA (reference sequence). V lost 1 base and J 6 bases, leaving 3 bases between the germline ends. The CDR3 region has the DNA TGCAGTGCTAGAGTTTCCGGGGAGCTGTTTTTT. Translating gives CSARVSGELFF.

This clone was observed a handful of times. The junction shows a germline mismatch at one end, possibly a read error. The CDR3 DNA reads TGTGCCACCAGCCCCGGAGGTTCCTACAATGAGCAGTTCTTC. It yields the protein CATSPGGSYNEQFF. This chain connects TRBV7-2 to TRBJ2-1, with D possibly matching TRBD2 (5 bases). The germline CDR1 and CDR2 sequences are SGHTA and FQGNSA. The CDR3 runs to 14 residues.

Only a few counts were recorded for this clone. The CDR3 here is CASSQHLQGAGQPQHF. The CDR3 bases are TGTGCCAGCAGCCAACATCTTCAGGGGGCGGGCCAGCCCCAGCATTTT. J is TRBJ1-5 and V is TRBV4-2; the match to TRBD1 covers 8 bases. The V gene end was trimmed by 2 bases and the J gene end by 7 bases; junction bases not matched to a gene: 10. Germline V gives CDR1 LGHNA, CDR2 YNFKEQ. The CDR3 is 16 residues long.

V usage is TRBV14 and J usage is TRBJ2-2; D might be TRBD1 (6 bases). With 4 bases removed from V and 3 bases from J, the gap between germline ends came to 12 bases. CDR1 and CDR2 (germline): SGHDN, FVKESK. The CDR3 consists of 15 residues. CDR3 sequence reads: CASSPQQGYTGELFF. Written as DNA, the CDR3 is TGTGCCAGCAGCCCGCAACAGGGATACACCGGGGAGCTGTTTTTT.

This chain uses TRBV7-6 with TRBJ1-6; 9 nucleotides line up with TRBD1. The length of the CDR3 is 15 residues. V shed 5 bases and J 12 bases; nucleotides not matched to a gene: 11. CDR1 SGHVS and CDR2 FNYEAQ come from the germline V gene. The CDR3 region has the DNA TGTGCCAGCAGCCTATCCGGGACAGGGAATCTACCCCTCCACTTT. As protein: CASSLSGTGNLPLHF.

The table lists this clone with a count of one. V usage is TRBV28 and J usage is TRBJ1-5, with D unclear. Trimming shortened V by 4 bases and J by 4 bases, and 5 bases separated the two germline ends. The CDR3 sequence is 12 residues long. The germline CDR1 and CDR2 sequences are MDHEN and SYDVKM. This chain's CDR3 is CASSSGNQPQHF. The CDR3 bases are TGTGCCAGCAGTTCGGGGAATCAGCCCCAGCATTTT.

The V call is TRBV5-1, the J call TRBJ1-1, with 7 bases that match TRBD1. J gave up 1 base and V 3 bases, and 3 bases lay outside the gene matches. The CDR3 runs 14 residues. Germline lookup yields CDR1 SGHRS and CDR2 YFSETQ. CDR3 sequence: CASSWTGTNTEAFF. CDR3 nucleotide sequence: TGCGCCAGCAGCTGGACAGGAACGAACACTGAAGCTTTCTTT.

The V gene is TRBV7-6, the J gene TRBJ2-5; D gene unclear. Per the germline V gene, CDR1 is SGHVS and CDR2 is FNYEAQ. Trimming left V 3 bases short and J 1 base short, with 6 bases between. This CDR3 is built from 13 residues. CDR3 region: CASSFGSQETQYF. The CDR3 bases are TGTGCCAGCAGCTTCGGCAGCCAAGAGACCCAGTACTTC.

CDR3 sequence: CASSSLLAEYTDTQYF. As DNA, the CDR3 is TGTGCCAGCAGTTCCTTACTAGCGGAGTACACAGATACGCAGTATTTT. This chain links TRBV28 with TRBJ2-3; 8 nucleotides match TRBD2. The CDR3 length is 16 residues. The ends lost 4 bases at V and 2 bases at J; junction bases unmatched: 8. CDR1 and CDR2 from the germline V gene are MDHEN and SYDVKM.

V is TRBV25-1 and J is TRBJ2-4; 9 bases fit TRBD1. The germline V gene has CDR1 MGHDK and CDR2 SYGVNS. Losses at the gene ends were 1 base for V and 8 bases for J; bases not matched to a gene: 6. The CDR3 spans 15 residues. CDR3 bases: TGTGCCAGCAGTGAATTCGGACAGGGGAGAGACATTCAGTACTTC. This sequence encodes CASSEFGQGRDIQYF.

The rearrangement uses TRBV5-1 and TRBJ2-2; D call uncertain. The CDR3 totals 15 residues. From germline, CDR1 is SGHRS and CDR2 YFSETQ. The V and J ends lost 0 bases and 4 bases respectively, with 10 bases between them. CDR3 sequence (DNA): TGCGCCAGCAGCTTGGCTCTGGGTGGCACCGGGGAGCTGTTTTTT. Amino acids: CASSLALGGTGELFF.

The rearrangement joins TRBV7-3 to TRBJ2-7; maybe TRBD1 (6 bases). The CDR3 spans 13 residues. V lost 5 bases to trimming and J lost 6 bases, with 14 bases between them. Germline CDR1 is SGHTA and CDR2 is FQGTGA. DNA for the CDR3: TGTGCCAGCAGCGCCCAGCAGGGGACCGAGCAGTACTTC. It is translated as CASSAQQGTEQYF.

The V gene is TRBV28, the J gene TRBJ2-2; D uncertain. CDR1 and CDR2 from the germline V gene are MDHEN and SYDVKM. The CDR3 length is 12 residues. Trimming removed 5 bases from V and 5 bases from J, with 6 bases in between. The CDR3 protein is CASSQTTGELFF. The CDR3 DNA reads TGTGCCAGCAGTCAAACTACCGGGGAGCTGTTTTTT. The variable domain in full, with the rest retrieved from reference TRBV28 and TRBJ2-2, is DVKVTQSSRYLVKRTGEKVFLECVQDMDHENMFWYRQDPGLGLRLIYFSYDVKMKEKGDIPEGYSVSREKKERFSLILESASTNQTSMYLCASSQTTGELFFGEGSRLTVL.

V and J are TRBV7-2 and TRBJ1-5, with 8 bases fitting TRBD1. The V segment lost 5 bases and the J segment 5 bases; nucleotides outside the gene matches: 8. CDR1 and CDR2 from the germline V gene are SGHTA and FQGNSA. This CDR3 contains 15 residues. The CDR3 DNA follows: TGTGCCAGCAGCAAGAGGGCAGGGGGCGATCAGCCCCAGCATTTT. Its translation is CASSKRAGGDQPQHF. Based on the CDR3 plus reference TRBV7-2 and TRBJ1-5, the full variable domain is GAGVSQSPSNKVTEKGKDVELRCDPISGHTALYWYRQSLGQGLEFLIYFQGNSAPDKSGLPSDRFSAERTGGSVSTLTIQRTQQEDSAVYLCASSKRAGGDQPQHFGDGTRLSIL.

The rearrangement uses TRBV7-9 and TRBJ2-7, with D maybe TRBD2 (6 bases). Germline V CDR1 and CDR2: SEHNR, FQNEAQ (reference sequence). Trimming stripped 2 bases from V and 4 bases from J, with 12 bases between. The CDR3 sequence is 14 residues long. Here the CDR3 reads CASSLIAERYEQYF. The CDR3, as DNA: TGTGCCAGCAGCTTAATAGCGGAGAGATACGAGCAGTACTTC.

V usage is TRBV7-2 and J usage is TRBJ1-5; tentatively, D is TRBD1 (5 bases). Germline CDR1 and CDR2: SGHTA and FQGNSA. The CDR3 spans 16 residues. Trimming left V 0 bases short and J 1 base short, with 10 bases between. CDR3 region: CASSLAPGWSNQPQHF. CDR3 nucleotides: TGTGCCAGCAGCTTAGCTCCAGGGTGGAGCAATCAGCCCCAGCATTTT.

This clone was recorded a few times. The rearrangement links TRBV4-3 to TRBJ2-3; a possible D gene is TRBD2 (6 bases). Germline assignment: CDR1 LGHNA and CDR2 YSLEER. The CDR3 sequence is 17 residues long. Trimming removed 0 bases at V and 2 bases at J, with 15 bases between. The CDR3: CASSQERAGSYTDTQYF. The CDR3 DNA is TGCGCCAGCAGCCAAGAAAGGGCGGGGTCCTACACAGATACGCAGTATTTT.

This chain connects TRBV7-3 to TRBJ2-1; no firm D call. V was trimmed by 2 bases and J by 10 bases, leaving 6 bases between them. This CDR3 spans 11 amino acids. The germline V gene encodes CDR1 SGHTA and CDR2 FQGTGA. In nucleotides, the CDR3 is TGTGCCAGCAGCTTATCCGGGGAGCAGTTCTTC. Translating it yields CASSLSGEQFF.